This T cell receptor (beta chain) was retrieved from a study of blood T cell repertoires in COVID-19 (dated by TCRdb to about 2020). Context from the whole study: Samples from collaborators originated in the United States, Italy and Spain and spanned both the acute and convalescent phases of COVID-19. The samples were drawn from two sources: the first 160 participants of the ongoing ImmuneRACE study, and 1,254 subjects contributed by 6 global collaborators. The repertoires were made available in a free public database intended to serve as a resource for research on the immune response to SARS-CoV-2. The prospective study material was composed of cDNA or gDNA derived from T cells, B-cell-depleted T cells, or PBMCs. The dataset comprised deeply sampled blood TCRbeta repertoires from subjects exposed to, actively infected with, or recovered from COVID-19. Sample metadata almost always included a de-identified subject ID, COVID-19 status, age in years and sex. Where available, HLA class I and class II types were taken from metadata supplied by the sample provider and were not determined by assay-based typing.

Remarks on this clone: It lacks a known antigen. No qualities accompany the bases; no much larger clone lies one base away.

The full study reports these points: Clinical and demographic metadata were provided uncurated, with the amount varying by source and participant.

V and J are trimmed by 5 bases and 6 bases, and the gene matches miss 10 bases of the junction. The CDR3 spans 16 residues, from the cysteine through the phenylalanine. Solely the CDR3 DNA is kept, with 48 bases framed from the first base. The germline V gene (reference sequence) supplies CDR1 SGHAT and CDR2 FQDESV. The collaborating institutions used their own protocols to collect whole blood in K2EDTA tubes. Collaborator samples were shipped for TCRbeta analysis as frozen whole blood, isolated PBMCs, or DNA extracted from either sample type. TCRbeta CDR3 regions were amplified from genomic DNA by means of the immunoSEQ Assay, a bias-controlled multiplex PCR. The paper's processing steps were these. The number of nucleated cells in each sample was estimated from the amplification of reference gene primers within the assay. Sequence reads were collapsed and filtered to measure the absolute abundance of every unique TCRbeta CDR3 rearrangement. For each sample, productive Simpson clonality was calculated as the square root of Simpson's diversity index over productive rearrangements. The clones in this table, taken by TCRdb from immuneACCESS, are in-frame only. Not every clone is retained; where verified, under half of the shortfall comes from an unresolved V gene, and the cause of the rest is unknown. V and J calls and clone size follow that table, whereas D and trimming were derived from the DNA. The sample table records approximately 25,000 clones; 75% to 85% of these occur just once. The leading ten clones occupy 7.5% to 10% of the sample.

This sequence was found in a human donor in a cohort sampled during active COVID-19. The sequence links TRBV11-1 to TRBJ1-1; 12 middle bases align to TRBD1. Source material: peripheral blood. The DNA sequence is as follows: TGTGCCAGCAGCACCACTGGGGGACAGGGGGCTGCTGAAGCTTTCTTT. Its protein product is CASSTTGGQGAAEAFF.